This TCR beta chain was profiled in a study of blood T cell repertoires in COVID-19. Study information: The origin of the acute and convalescent COVID-19 samples was the United States, Italy and Spain. From T cells, B-cell-depleted T cells, or PBMCs came the material, which was cDNA or gDNA.

This CDR3 is 17 amino acids long. Germline V gene sequence: CDR1 LNHDA, CDR2 SQIVND (reference sequence). J was trimmed by 4 bases and V by 6 bases; bases with no gene match: 16. Generated by immunoSEQ multiplex PCR, the TCRdb table keeps only in-frame clones and is missing some. The profile covers 160,000 or so clones, with 82% appearing a single time and 18% taken by the ten largest. Those enrolled, adults aged roughly 18 to 100 years, came from about two dozen US areas. Symptom resolution, clearance, or two negative PCRs marked donors in Cohort 3 as recovered. Source material: PBMCs or T cells enriched from blood (not recorded which). The genes are TRBV19 and TRBJ1-1; 8 bases are shared with TRBD1. The sequence was collected from a man aged 55 to 70 who had recovered from COVID-19. DNA for the CDR3: TGTGCCAGTAGGACGACATTGTGGTTTCAGGGGGCCACTGAAGCTTTCTTT. This translates into CASRTTLWFQGATEAFF.